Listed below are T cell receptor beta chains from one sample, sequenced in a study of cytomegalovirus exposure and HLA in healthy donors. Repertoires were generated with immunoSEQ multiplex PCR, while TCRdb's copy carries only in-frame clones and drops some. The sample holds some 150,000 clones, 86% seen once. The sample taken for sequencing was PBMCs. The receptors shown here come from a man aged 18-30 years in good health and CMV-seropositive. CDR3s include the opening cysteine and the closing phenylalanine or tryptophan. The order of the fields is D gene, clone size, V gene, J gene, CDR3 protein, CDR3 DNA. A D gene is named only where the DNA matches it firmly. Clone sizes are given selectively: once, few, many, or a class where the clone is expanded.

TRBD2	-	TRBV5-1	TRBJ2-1	CASSLPLAGGFREQFF	TGCGCCAGCAGCTTGCCTTTAGCGGGGGGGTTCAGGGAGCAGTTCTTC
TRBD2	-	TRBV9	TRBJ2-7	CASSVESAGGGQYF	TGTGCCAGCAGCGTAGAGTCGGCGGGAGGCGGGCAGTACTTC
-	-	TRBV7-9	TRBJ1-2	CASSLPDSEGYTF	TGTGCCAGCAGTTTACCGGACAGCGAGGGCTACACCTTC
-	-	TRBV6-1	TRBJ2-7	CASSDLGRSGGYEQYF	TGTGCCAGCAGTGATTTGGGGAGGTCGGGCGGCTACGAGCAGTACTTC
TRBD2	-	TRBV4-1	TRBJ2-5	CASSQPTSGQETQYF	TGCGCCAGCAGCCAACCCACTAGCGGGCAAGAGACCCAGTACTTC
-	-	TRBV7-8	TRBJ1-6	CASSRIGGLQNSPLHF	TGTGCCAGCAGCCGCATCGGAGGGCTACAGAATTCACCCCTCCACTTT
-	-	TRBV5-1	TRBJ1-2	CASSLNHEFGYTF	TGCGCCAGCAGCTTAAACCATGAGTTTGGCTACACCTTC
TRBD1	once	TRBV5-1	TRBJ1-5	CASSLGQGSNQPQHF	TGCGCCAGCAGCTTGGGACAGGGGAGCAATCAGCCCCAGCATTTT
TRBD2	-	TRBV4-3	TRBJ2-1	CASSQEGLGLAGDNEQFF	TGCGCCAGCAGCCAAGAAGGTTTAGGACTAGCGGGAGACAATGAGCAGTTCTTC
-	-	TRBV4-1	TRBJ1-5	CASSQGGGSGGNQPQHF	TGCGCCAGCAGCCAAGGGGGCGGCTCTGGGGGCAATCAGCCCCAGCATTTT
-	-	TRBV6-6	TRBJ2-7	CASRGGTGYEQYF	TGTGCCAGCAGAGGAGGGACGGGATACGAGCAGTACTTC
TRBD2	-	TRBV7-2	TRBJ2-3	CASSFSGGAGDTQYF	TGTGCCAGCAGCTTTAGCGGGGGGGCCGGAGATACGCAGTATTTT
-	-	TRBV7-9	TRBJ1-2	CASSPGWTNDGYTF	TGTGCCAGCAGCCCGGGGTGGACGAACGATGGCTACACCTTC
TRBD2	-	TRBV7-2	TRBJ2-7	CASSLATSSEQYF	TGTGCCAGCAGCTTAGCGACTAGCTCCGAGCAGTACTTC
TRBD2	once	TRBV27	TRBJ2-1	CASSLMASGSYEQFF	TGTGCCAGCAGTTTAATGGCTAGCGGGAGTTATGAGCAGTTCTTC
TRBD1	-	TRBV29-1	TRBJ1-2	CSVEDRGQIYTF	TGCAGCGTTGAAGATCGGGGACAGATTTACACCTTC
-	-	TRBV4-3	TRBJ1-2	CASSQDVSSNYGYTF	TGCGCCAGCAGCCAAGATGTCAGTTCTAACTATGGCTACACCTTC
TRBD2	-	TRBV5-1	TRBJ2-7	CASSKSGGTYEQYF	TGCGCCAGCAGTAAAAGCGGGGGAACCTACGAGCAGTACTTC
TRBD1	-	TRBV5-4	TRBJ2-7	CASTGDRAYEQYF	TGTGCCAGCACCGGGGACAGGGCCTACGAGCAGTACTTC
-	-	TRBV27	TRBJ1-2	CASSPGSDYGYTF	TGTGCCAGCAGTCCGGGATCAGATTATGGCTACACCTTC
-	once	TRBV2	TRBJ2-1	CASRVTPSSYNEQFF	TGTGCCAGCAGGGTGACTCCTAGCTCCTACAATGAGCAGTTCTTC
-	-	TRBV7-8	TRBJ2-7	CASSPRPGDSYEQYF	TGTGCCAGCAGCCCCCGCCCGGGGGATTCCTACGAGCAGTACTTC
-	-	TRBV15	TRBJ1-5	CATSRDYQVLDNQPQHF	TGTGCCACCAGCAGAGATTACCAGGTGCTCGACAATCAGCCCCAGCATTTT
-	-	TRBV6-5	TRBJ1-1	CASSYSGLPTEAFF	TGTGCCAGCAGTTACTCCGGGTTACCCACTGAAGCTTTCTTT
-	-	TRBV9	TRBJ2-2	CASSVSGAPNTGELFF	TGTGCCAGCAGCGTATCAGGGGCCCCTAACACCGGGGAGCTGTTTTTT
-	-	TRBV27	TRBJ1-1	CASTQGAEAFF	TGTGCCAGCACTCAAGGGGCTGAAGCTTTCTTT
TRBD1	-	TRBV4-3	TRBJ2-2	CASSQGFETGVTGELFF	TGCGCCAGCAGCCAAGGGTTTGAGACAGGGGTCACCGGGGAGCTGTTTTTT
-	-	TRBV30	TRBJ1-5	CAWSGEENQPQHF	TGTGCCTGGAGTGGGGAGGAAAATCAGCCCCAGCATTTT
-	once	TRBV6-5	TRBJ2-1	CASSYSRPARDEQFF	TGTGCCAGCAGTTACTCGAGACCCGCGAGGGATGAGCAGTTCTTC
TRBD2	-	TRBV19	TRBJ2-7	CASSITGGDYEQYF	TGTGCCAGTAGTATAACGGGAGGGGACTACGAGCAGTACTTC
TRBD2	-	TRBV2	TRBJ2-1	CASSGTSGRVDEQFF	TGTGCCAGCAGTGGGACTAGCGGGCGTGTTGATGAGCAGTTCTTC
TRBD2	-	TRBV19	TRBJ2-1	CASVGGLADEQFF	TGTGCCAGTGTCGGGGGACTAGCGGATGAGCAGTTCTTC
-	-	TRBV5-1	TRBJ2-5	CASSFGGASETQYF	TGCGCCAGCAGCTTTGGCGGGGCGAGTGAGACCCAGTACTTC
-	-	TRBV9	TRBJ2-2	CASSPRTDNTGELFF	TGTGCCAGCAGCCCAAGGACAGATAACACCGGGGAGCTGTTTTTT
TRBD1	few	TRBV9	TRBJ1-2	CASSAGTGIEGGYTF	TGTGCCAGCAGCGCCGGGACAGGGATAGAAGGTGGCTACACCTTC
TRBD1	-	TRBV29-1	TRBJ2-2	CSVEGGSGGLGELFF	TGCAGCGTTGAAGGCGGGTCAGGGGGTTTGGGGGAGCTGTTTTTT
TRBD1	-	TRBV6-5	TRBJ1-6	CASSYEGARSPLHF	TGTGCCAGCAGTTACGAGGGGGCCCGGTCACCCCTCCACTTT
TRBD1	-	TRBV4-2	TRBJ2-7	CASSQGHPSDRVAYEQYF	TGTGCCAGCAGCCAAGGACATCCCTCCGACAGGGTAGCTTACGAGCAGTACTTC
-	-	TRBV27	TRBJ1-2	CASSSQVTYGYTF	TGTGCCAGCAGTTCCCAGGTTACCTATGGCTACACCTTC
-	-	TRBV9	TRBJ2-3	CASSVAGATTDTQYF	TGTGCCAGCAGCGTAGCTGGGGCAACCACAGATACGCAGTATTTT
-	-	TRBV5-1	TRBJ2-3	CASSLRGGVPDTQYF	TGCGCCAGCAGCTTACGAGGGGGGGTCCCAGATACGCAGTATTTT
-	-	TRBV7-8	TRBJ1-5	CASSPRGRVGGNQPQHF	TGTGCCAGCAGCCCCCGGGGGAGGGTCGGGGGCAATCAGCCCCAGCATTTT
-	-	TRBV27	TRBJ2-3	CASSLFDSPGTDTQYF	TGTGCCAGCAGTTTATTTGACAGCCCGGGCACAGATACGCAGTATTTT
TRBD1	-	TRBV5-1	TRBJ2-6	CASSLGQGPGANVLTF	TGCGCCAGCAGCTTGGGACAGGGGCCCGGGGCCAACGTCCTGACTTTC
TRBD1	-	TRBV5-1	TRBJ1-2	CASSPGGTVRYGYTF	TGCGCCAGCAGCCCGGGAGGGACAGTTCGCTATGGCTACACCTTC
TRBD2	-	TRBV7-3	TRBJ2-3	CASSLPTSGTDTQYF	TGTGCCAGCAGCTTGCCGACTAGCGGCACAGATACGCAGTATTTT
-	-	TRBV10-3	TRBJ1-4	CAISLDQDEKLFF	TGTGCCATCAGCCTAGACCAAGATGAAAAACTGTTTTTT
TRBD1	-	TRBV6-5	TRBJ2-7	CASSYVSGTGGYEQYF	TGTGCCAGCAGTTACGTGTCCGGGACAGGGGGTTACGAGCAGTACTTC
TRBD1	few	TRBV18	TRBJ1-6	CASSPRQGDSPLHF	TGTGCCAGCTCACCACGACAGGGAGATTCACCCCTCCACTTT
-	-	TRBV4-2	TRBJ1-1	CASSPPDIMNTEAFF	TGTGCCAGCAGCCCTCCCGACATTATGAACACTGAAGCTTTCTTT
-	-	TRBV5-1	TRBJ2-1	CASSSRTTTSSYNEQFF	TGCGCCAGCAGCTCCCGGACTACTACTAGCTCCTACAATGAGCAGTTCTTC
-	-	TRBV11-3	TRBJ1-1	CASSLGHTLRGNTEAFF	TGTGCCAGCAGCTTGGGACATACCCTTCGGGGGAACACTGAAGCTTTCTTT
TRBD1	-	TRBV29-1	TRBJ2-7	CSARDSGYEQYF	TGCAGCGCCCGGGACAGTGGGTACGAGCAGTACTTC
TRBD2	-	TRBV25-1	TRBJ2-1	CASTPGSSGDSSYNEQFF	TGTGCCAGCACGCCTGGCTCTAGCGGGGATAGCTCCTACAATGAGCAGTTCTTC
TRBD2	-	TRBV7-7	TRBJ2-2	CASSRTSGGHTGELFF	TGTGCTAGCAGCCGGACTAGCGGGGGGCACACCGGGGAGCTGTTTTTT
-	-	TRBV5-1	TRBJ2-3	CASSLARAADYPDTQYF	TGCGCCAGCAGCTTGGCCAGGGCGGCGGATTATCCAGATACGCAGTATTTT
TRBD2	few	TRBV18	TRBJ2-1	CASSPRTSPGGEQFF	TGTGCCAGCTCACCGAGGACTAGCCCAGGTGGTGAGCAGTTCTTC
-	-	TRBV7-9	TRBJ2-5	CASSLTQTSGTEETQYF	TGTGCCAGCAGCCTTACACAAACCTCCGGGACTGAAGAGACCCAGTACTTC